The clone carrying this T cell receptor (beta chain) was observed at least ten times. It was RNA transcripts that yielded the amplified TCR beta CDR3 regions. TCR CDR3 regions were first amplified by RT-PCR with HTBI primers. TCRdb recomputed calls from the multiplex PCR reads with MiXCR, one row per CDR3 protein. Of around 400,000 distinct CDR3 sequences in the sample, less than 15% were seen once. The data were obtained in a study of T cells in Graves' hyperthyroidism and ophthalmopathy. The CDR3 has 14 residues. The V and J ends lost 5 bases and 4 bases respectively, with 14 bases between them. Per germline, CDR1 MNHNS and CDR2 SASEGT.

The sample consisted of blood. This TCR was recovered from a young woman with Graves' hyperthyroidism. The chain uses TRBV6-1 and TRBJ2-5, with D possibly TRBD2 on 6 matching bases. CDR3 residues: CASSPERRGETQYF. The DNA for the CDR3 is TGTGCCAGCAGTCCTGAAAGGAGGGGAGAGACCCAGTACTTC.